One sample yielded the 20 T cell receptor beta chains listed below, sequenced in a study of blood T cell repertoires in COVID-19. Clones were read by immunoSEQ multiplex PCR, and TCRdb kept only the in-frame ones, dropping some. The table has 130,000 or so clones, around 84% seen once. Sample: PBMCs or T cells enriched from blood (not recorded which). These TCRs come from a middle-aged man with acute COVID-19.

The rearrangement uses TRBV9 and TRBJ2-2; possibly TRBD1 for D (6 bases). The length of the CDR3 is 16 residues. Germline V gene lookup returns CDR1 SGDLS and CDR2 YYNGEE. V gave up 4 bases and J gave up 7 bases, with 20 bases separating them. The CDR3 DNA reads as TGTGCCAGCAGCCCCCGCCCCGGCAGGGGCCTCGGGGAGCTGTTTTTT. Protein sequence: CASSPRPGRGLGELFF.

In this sample, this clone turned up a few times. The chain is built from TRBV19 and TRBJ1-5; 8 positions agree with TRBD1. Trimming cost V 1 base and J 3 bases; bases outside gene matches: 8. Germline assignment: CDR1 LNHDA and CDR2 SQIVND (reference sequence). The CDR3 has 17 amino acids. For the CDR3, the DNA is TGTGCCAGTAGTATAGTTTGGGGGACAGGTCTCAATCAGCCCCAGCATTTT. Translating it yields CASSIVWGTGLNQPQHF.

This chain joins TRBV7-2 and TRBJ2-7; D might be TRBD1 (6 bases). CDR1 is SGHTA and CDR2 is FQGNSA in the germline V gene. CDR3 length: 14 amino acids. Trimming removed 5 bases from V and 6 bases from J, with 17 bases in between. The CDR3, as DNA: TGTGCCAGCAGCCGCCCTACAGGGCTGAGCGAGCAGTACTTC. This encodes CASSRPTGLSEQYF.

This clone was seen a single time. This rearrangement joins TRBV29-1 to TRBJ2-3; 7 bases line up with TRBD2. This CDR3 has 13 amino acids. The junction had 9 bases not matched to a gene; V was cut back by 5 bases and J by 7 bases. Germline V gene lookup returns CDR1 SQVTM and CDR2 ANQGSEA. CDR3 sequence: CSVLAGEGNTQYF. For the CDR3, the DNA is TGCAGCGTTCTTGCGGGAGAGGGAAATACGCAGTATTTT.

The chain couples TRBV19 to TRBJ2-7; 8 bases agree with TRBD1. The germline V gene has CDR1 LNHDA and CDR2 SQIVND (reference sequence). Trimming removed 5 bases from V and 3 bases from J; junction bases left unmatched: 12. The CDR3 spans 16 residues. DNA for the CDR3: TGTGCCAGTAGTCCCAGGGGAGACAGGGGAAGCTACGAGCAGTACTTC. Its protein is CASSPRGDRGSYEQYF.

This clone has just one count. The V gene is TRBV2, the J gene TRBJ2-3, with no clear D. The CDR3 spans 18 residues. V lost 3 bases and J 1 base, leaving 20 bases between the germline ends. The germline gives CDR1 SNHLY, CDR2 FYNNEI. The CDR3 loop is CASSDLFPPRPGTDTQYF. The CDR3 DNA reads TGTGCCAGCAGTGATCTTTTTCCCCCTAGACCTGGCACAGATACGCAGTATTTT.

The J gene is TRBJ1-5, the V gene TRBV6-5; the D is unclear. The CDR3 sequence is 14 residues long. CDR1 and CDR2 from the germline V gene are MNHEY and SVGAGI. V shed 0 bases and J shed 0 bases, with 3 bases lying between them. In DNA, the CDR3 is TGTGCCAGCAGTTACTCGAGTAGCAATCAGCCCCAGCATTTT. Translated: CASSYSSSNQPQHF.

The genes are TRBV5-8 and TRBJ1-5, with a weak D call TRBD1 (6 bases). Germline V gene data show CDR1 as SGHTS and CDR2 as YDEGEE. The length of the CDR3 is 14 residues. With 1 base removed from V and 4 bases from J, the gap between germline ends came to 9 bases. CDR3 DNA sequence: TGTGCCAGCAGCTTGTGGCAGGGGAATCAGCCCCAGCATTTT. The encoded protein is CASSLWQGNQPQHF.

The genes are TRBV5-1 and TRBJ1-5; D is perhaps TRBD1 (6 bases). With 3 bases removed from V and 3 bases from J, the gap between germline ends came to 13 bases. The CDR3 consists of 15 residues. Germline CDR1 reads SGHRS; CDR2 reads YFSETQ. CDR3 amino acids: CASSYAGVDNQPQHF. In DNA, the CDR3 is TGCGCCAGCAGCTACGCAGGGGTAGACAATCAGCCCCAGCATTTT. The full variable domain, its missing parts supplied by reference TRBV5-1 and TRBJ1-5, is KAGVTQTPRYLIKTRGQQVTLSCSPISGHRSVSWYQQTPGQGLQFLFEYFSETQRNKGNFPGRFSGRQFSNSRSEMNVSTLELGDSALYLCASSYAGVDNQPQHFGDGTRLSIL.

The CDR3 spells CASRGQVKNSPLHF. CDR3 sequence (DNA): TGTGCCAGCCGAGGCCAAGTAAAAAATTCACCCCTCCACTTT. This chain uses TRBV27 with TRBJ1-6; D is uncertain. The V end lost 8 bases, the J end lost 7 bases, and 15 bases lay between the germline ends. This CDR3 contains 14 residues. Germline CDR1 and CDR2: MNHEY and SMNVEV (reference sequence).

The gene calls are TRBV6-5 and TRBJ1-2; D gene uncertain. Germline values: CDR1 MNHEY, CDR2 SVGAGI. The V gene lost 4 bases and the J gene lost 4 bases, with 16 bases spanning the gap. The CDR3 has 15 amino acids. The CDR3 bases are TGTGCCAGCAGTTTAGGCTTCGGGAGGCCCTATGGCTACACCTTC. Protein: CASSLGFGRPYGYTF.

This sequence joins TRBV19 and TRBJ2-1; perhaps TRBD2 as D (5 bases). The CDR3 covers 14 residues. The germline CDR1 and CDR2 sequences are LNHDA and SQIVND (reference sequence). Trimming cost V 5 bases and J 2 bases, with 10 bases left between them. CDR3 amino acids: CASSVPGTYNEQFF. The CDR3, as DNA: TGTGCCAGTAGTGTACCGGGAACCTACAATGAGCAGTTCTTC. The variable domain in full, with the rest retrieved from reference TRBV19 and TRBJ2-1, is DGGITQSPKYLFRKEGQNVTLSCEQNLNHDAMYWYRQDPGQGLRLIYYSQIVNDFQKGDIAEGYSVSREKKESFPLTVTSAQKNPTAFYLCASSVPGTYNEQFFGPGTRLTVL.

The DNA for the CDR3 is TGTGCCAGCTCACCACAGGGACAGGGAGAGACCCAGTACTTC. It translates to CASSPQGQGETQYF. The chain employs TRBV18 and TRBJ2-5; 9 nucleotides align to TRBD1. With V trimmed by 1 base and J by 4 bases, 1 base remained unmatched. Germline CDR1 is KGHSH and CDR2 is LQKENI. This CDR3 is 14 amino acids long. The whole variable domain, filled in from reference TRBV18 and TRBJ2-5, reads NAGVMQNPRHLVRRRGQEARLRCSPMKGHSHVYWYRQLPEEGLKFMVYLQKENIIDESGMPKERFSAEFPKEGPSILRIQQVVRGDSAAYFCASSPQGQGETQYFGPGTRLLVL.

This clone was detected once. The rearrangement uses TRBV18 and TRBJ2-2; 12 bases fit TRBD2. Looked up from germline, CDR1 is KGHSH and CDR2 is LQKENI. The CDR3 totals 18 residues. Trimming took 3 bases from V and 6 from J; bases not matched to a gene: 11. CDR3 in amino acids: CASSPSIPGLAGPGELFF. In DNA form, the CDR3 reads TGTGCCAGCTCACCTTCAATCCCGGGACTAGCGGGCCCCGGGGAGCTGTTTTTT. The complete variable domain, with remaining parts taken from reference TRBV18 and TRBJ2-2, reads NAGVMQNPRHLVRRRGQEARLRCSPMKGHSHVYWYRQLPEEGLKFMVYLQKENIIDESGMPKERFSAEFPKEGPSILRIQQVVRGDSAAYFCASSPSIPGLAGPGELFFGEGSRLTVL.

The chain carries TRBV6-1 and TRBJ2-1, with TRBD2 identical over 7 bases. CDR3 length equals 16 residues. Germline CDR1 and CDR2: MNHNS and SASEGT. With V trimmed by 2 bases and J by 1 base, 5 bases remained unmatched. Here the CDR3 DNA reads TGTGCCAGCAGTGAATTCGGGGGAGGGTCCTACAATGAGCAGTTCTTC. This gives the protein CASSEFGGGSYNEQFF.

The genes are TRBV3-1 (or the pseudogene TRBV3-2) and TRBJ2-3, with a tentative D call TRBD1 (6 bases). CDR1 and CDR2 (germline): LGHDT, YNNKEL (reference sequence). The CDR3 is 15 residues long. The germline V and J ends were trimmed by 2 bases and 0 bases, with 9 bases remaining between them. CDR3 region: CASSQMTGSTDTQYF. The CDR3 nucleotides are TGTGCCAGCAGCCAAATGACAGGAAGCACAGATACGCAGTATTTT.

This chain connects TRBV5-8 to TRBJ1-2; perhaps TRBD1 as D (5 bases). The V gene lost 7 bases and the J gene lost 2 bases, with 18 bases spanning the gap. Germline V CDR1 and CDR2: SGHTS, YDEGEE. The CDR3 totals 15 residues. CDR3 region: CASPLGGTSNYGYTF. The CDR3 DNA follows: TGTGCCAGCCCCCTGGGGGGAACATCGAACTATGGCTACACCTTC.

This sequence joins TRBV20-1 and TRBJ2-7; 7 bases fit TRBD1. Germline V lookup: CDR1 DFQATT, CDR2 SNEGSKA (reference sequence). The length of the CDR3 is 13 residues. With V trimmed by 3 bases and J by 6 bases, 8 bases remained unmatched. The CDR3 reads CSASNRGEGEQYF. The CDR3 DNA follows: TGCAGTGCTAGTAACAGGGGTGAGGGCGAGCAGTACTTC.

The genes are TRBV5-5 and TRBJ1-2; TRBD1 might be the D (6 bases). This CDR3 has 14 residues. Trimming removed 1 base from V and 3 bases from J, with 10 bases in between. Germline-derived CDR1 and CDR2 are SGHKS and YYEKEE (reference sequence). The CDR3 here is CASSLNGGDYGYTF. CDR3 DNA: TGTGCCAGCAGCTTGAATGGGGGCGACTATGGCTACACCTTC.

There are a few counts of this clone. The chain joins TRBV6-5 to TRBJ2-5, with a possible D match to TRBD1 (8 bases). This CDR3 has 14 residues. Germline loops: CDR1 MNHEY, CDR2 SVGAGI. V shed 6 bases and J shed 2 bases, with 13 bases lying between them. For the CDR3, the DNA is TGTGCCAGCAGCTTACAGGGGGGGCAAGAGACCCAGTACTTC. Its protein product is CASSLQGGQETQYF.